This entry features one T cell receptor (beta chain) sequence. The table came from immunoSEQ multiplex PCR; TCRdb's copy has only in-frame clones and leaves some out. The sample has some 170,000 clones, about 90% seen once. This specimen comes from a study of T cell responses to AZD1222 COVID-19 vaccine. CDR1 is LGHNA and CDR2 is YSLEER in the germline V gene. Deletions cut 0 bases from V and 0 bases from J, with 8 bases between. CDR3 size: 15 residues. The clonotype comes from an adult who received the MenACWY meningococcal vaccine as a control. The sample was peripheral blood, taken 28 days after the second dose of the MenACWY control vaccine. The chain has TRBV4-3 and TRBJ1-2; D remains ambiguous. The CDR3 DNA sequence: TGCGCCAGCAGCCAAGAAGGAGGCACTAACTATGGCTACACCTTC. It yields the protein CASSQEGGTNYGYTF.